This is a list of T cell receptor beta chains from one sample in a study of T cells after yellow fever vaccination. Via MiXCR, TCRdb re-called the 5' RACE reads, giving one row per CDR3 protein. Among approximately 340,000 distinct CDR3 sequences listed, 8% to 10% were seen once. This specimen consisted of PBMCs, obtained on the day of the first yellow fever vaccination. Source of these receptors: a man aged 18 to 30 who received the YFV17D yellow fever vaccine. Both conserved end residues are trimmed from each CDR3. Each record gives: V gene, CDR3 protein.

>TRBV20-1
SARGIGTGDLGQNQPQH
>TRBV5-1
ASSLNPTAPWGYT
>TRBV27
ASSFDRTPSGYT
>TRBV18
ASSPPANEKLF
>TRBV7-6
ASSSTDGGADYGYT
>TRBV29-1
SVAGTSGGEYIQY
>TRBV5-1
ASSFMDSYEQY
>TRBV20-1
SARVGDGDADTQY
>TRBV2
ASSEGSYGYT
>TRBV19
ASRGARDRVRNTEAF
>TRBV28
ASSTDRDQETQY
>TRBV4-3
ASSHSGLAASYNEQF
>TRBV25-1
ASSERGDGYT
>TRBV6-2/TRBV6-3
ASSPLGLAGGGEQF
>TRBV4-3
ASSQENRGLNNEQF
>TRBV25-1
ASGSVGGGEIGELF
>TRBV20-1
SPRSPAEETQY
>TRBV5-5
ASSGDWGWPEAF
>TRBV20-1
SARAGMDTEAF
>TRBV6-1
ASTQSEAYRSPLH
>TRBV28
ASLGDGGLGNQPQH
>TRBV20-1
SVLRGGQDEQF
>TRBV18
ASSPVKGTGRYSPLH
>TRBV5-1
ASSPTGLSSYEQY
>TRBV6-6
ASGTPPTDTQY
>TRBV7-9
ASNGGGDIQY
>TRBV12-3/TRBV12-4
ATRASGGGETQY
>TRBV4-2
ASSPEASGGYTQY
>TRBV2
AIQQGYEQY
>TRBV7-9
ASSSWEGRYEQY
>TRBV7-2
ASSPGGRGNQPQH
>TRBV20-1
SALVPSSAEAF
>TRBV5-1
ASSFRNYGYT
>TRBV6-2/TRBV6-3
ASNPPPGPEGRTEAF
>TRBV5-1
ASSLLIEDTQY
>TRBV7-2
ASSPQWRAETQY
>TRBV4-3
ASSQGLAGGIRVDEQF
>TRBV3-1
ASSSGSGGTYNEQF
>TRBV20-1
SALTGSSYEQY
>TRBV7-9
ASSGKRGQPQH
>TRBV5-1
ASSWGGGSYNEQF
>TRBV5-5
ASSTHYYYGYT